Shown below are 18 T cell receptor beta chains from a single sample sequenced in a study of blood T cell repertoires in COVID-19. Measured with immunoSEQ multiplex PCR; TCRdb has only the in-frame clones, and not every one. The data show about 360,000 clones, around 90% seen once. Sequenced material: peripheral blood. The receptors derive from a human donor in a cohort sampled during active COVID-19.

To note about this clone: Other nucleotide sequences from this sample produce the same CDR3. The V call is TRBV5-1, the J call TRBJ1-6; possible D gene TRBD1, 5 bases. The CDR3 totals 14 residues. Germline V gene sequence: CDR1 SGHRS, CDR2 YFSETQ. The V end lost 0 bases, the J end lost 7 bases, and 8 bases lay between the germline ends. CDR3 residues: CASSLGQSNSPLHF. The CDR3 region has the DNA TGCGCCAGCAGCTTGGGACAGTCCAATTCACCCCTCCACTTT. The full variable domain, rest sourced from reference TRBV5-1 and TRBJ1-6, is KAGVTQTPRYLIKTRGQQVTLSCSPISGHRSVSWYQQTPGQGLQFLFEYFSETQRNKGNFPGRFSGRQFSNSRSEMNVSTLELGDSALYLCASSLGQSNSPLHFGNGTRLTVT.

The rearrangement joins TRBV2 to TRBJ1-4; D is possibly TRBD1 (6 bases). This CDR3 spans 14 amino acids. CDR1 is SNHLY and CDR2 is FYNNEI in the germline V gene. Deletions cut 6 bases from V and 8 bases from J, with 16 bases between. CDR3: CASSLGGGWEKLFF. The CDR3 DNA sequence: TGTGCCAGCAGCCTTGGGGGGGGCTGGGAAAAACTGTTTTTT.

The gene calls are TRBV7-8 and TRBJ1-5; 9 nucleotides align to TRBD1. This CDR3 contains 16 residues. After removal of 5 bases from V and 2 bases from J, the junction contained 7 bases not matched to a gene. Germline CDR1 and CDR2: SGHVS and FQNEAQ. This CDR3 reads CASSKNRGQGNQPQHF. The CDR3 DNA is TGTGCCAGCAGCAAGAACAGGGGGCAGGGCAATCAGCCCCAGCATTTT. Using reference TRBV7-8 and TRBJ1-5 for the parts outside the CDR3, the full variable domain is GAGVSQSPRYKVAKRGQDVALRCDPISGHVSLFWYQQALGQGPEFLTYFQNEAQLDKSGLPSDRFFAERPEGSVSTLKIQRTQQEDSAVYLCASSKNRGQGNQPQHFGDGTRLSIL.

In this sample, this clone turned up a few times. The CDR3, as DNA: TGTGCCTGGAAGGCTGGGGGCCTCGGGTACGAGCAGTACTTC. Its translation is CAWKAGGLGYEQYF. This chain connects TRBV30 to TRBJ2-7; maybe TRBD1 (6 bases). Trimming pared 4 bases from V and 4 bases from J, leaving 17 bases between. There are 14 residues in the CDR3. The V gene's germline CDR1 is GTSNPN and CDR2 SVGIG (reference sequence).

This clone was recorded only once. This chain joins TRBV4-1 and TRBJ1-6, with a tentative D call TRBD1 (6 bases). Germline V CDR1 and CDR2: MGHRA, YSYEKL. V lost 4 bases and J lost 9, with 13 bases in between. The CDR3 extends over 14 amino acids. CDR3 loop: CASSPGGESSPLHF. Written as DNA, the CDR3 is TGCGCCAGCAGCCCGGGGGGCGAGAGTTCACCCCTCCACTTT.

The chain combines TRBV6-1 with TRBJ1-5; D remains ambiguous. The V gene lost 2 bases and the J gene lost 2 bases, with 7 bases spanning the gap. This CDR3 spans 14 amino acids. Germline assignment: CDR1 MNHNS and CDR2 SASEGT. CDR3 nucleotide sequence: TGTGCCAGCAGTGAACGGGGTGGCAATCAGCCCCAGCATTTT. As protein: CASSERGGNQPQHF.

The V gene is TRBV19, the J gene TRBJ1-4; 7 nucleotides match TRBD1. The CDR3 is made up of 12 amino acids. J lost 10 bases, V lost 9 bases, and 8 bases had no gene match. In germline, CDR1 is LNHDA, CDR2 SQIVND (reference sequence). The CDR3 loop reads CASKDRDGKLFF. The CDR3 DNA sequence: TGTGCCAGCAAAGACAGGGACGGAAAACTGTTTTTT.

There are a few counts of this clone. The gene calls are TRBV3-1 (or the pseudogene TRBV3-2) and TRBJ2-3, with D unclear. CDR3 size: 16 residues. V lost 0 bases, J lost 1 base, and 11 bases lay in between. Per the germline V gene, CDR1 is LGHDT and CDR2 is YNNKEL (reference sequence). The CDR3 region has the DNA TGTGCCAGCAGCCAAGATTCCGCGGAGCGCACAGATACGCAGTATTTT. This gives the protein CASSQDSAERTDTQYF.

The V call is TRBV6-1, the J call TRBJ2-5, with D possibly TRBD1 on 6 matching bases. This CDR3 spans 15 amino acids. With 3 bases removed from V and 2 bases from J, the gap between germline ends came to 13 bases. Germline V gene lookup returns CDR1 MNHNS and CDR2 SASEGT. The CDR3 protein is CASSESGVLQETQYF. The DNA of the CDR3 is TGTGCCAGCAGTGAGTCAGGGGTCTTACAAGAGACCCAGTACTTC.

The chain employs TRBV2 and TRBJ1-4, with D possibly being TRBD1 (6 bases). Trimming removed 6 bases from V and 6 bases from J, with 14 bases in between. This CDR3 has 14 amino acids. The V gene's germline CDR1 is SNHLY and CDR2 FYNNEI. The CDR3 region is CASSGGAPDEKLFF. CDR3 bases: TGTGCCAGCAGCGGGGGGGCGCCCGATGAAAAACTGTTTTTT.

This clone was seen only once. The chain employs TRBV24-1 and TRBJ2-7; 9 bases fit TRBD1. The germline V gene has CDR1 KGHDR and CDR2 SFDVKD. The CDR3 runs to 16 residues. V trimming: 4 bases; J trimming: 3 bases; junction bases outside the gene matches: 9. CDR3 DNA: TGTGCCACCAGTGAAAGTACGGGACAGGGTTTCTACGAGCAGTACTTC. Translated: CATSESTGQGFYEQYF.

V and J are TRBV2 and TRBJ2-7; TRBD2 aligns across 10 bases. CDR1 SNHLY and CDR2 FYNNEI come from the germline V gene. The CDR3 totals 14 residues. V lost 9 bases, J lost 3 bases, and 8 bases stayed unmatched. CDR3 amino acids: CARGAGGLGYEQYF. The CDR3 DNA follows: TGTGCCAGGGGAGCGGGAGGGCTCGGCTACGAGCAGTACTTC.

Remarks on this clone: Other DNA sequences in this specimen translate into the identical CDR3. The V and J genes are TRBV15 and TRBJ1-1, with no clear D. CDR1 is LNHNV and CDR2 is YYDKDF in the germline V gene (reference sequence). The CDR3 spans 13 residues. Trimming pared 0 bases from V and 1 base from J, leaving 3 bases between. The CDR3 here is CATSRDRNTEAFF. In nucleotides, the CDR3 is TGTGCCACCAGCAGAGATCGGAACACTGAAGCTTTCTTT.

The rearrangement uses TRBV6-4 and TRBJ2-1; 9 bases align to TRBD2. With V trimmed by 2 bases and J by 2 bases, 13 bases remained unmatched. This CDR3 has 19 residues. Germline V CDR1 and CDR2: MRHNA, SNTAGT. As DNA, the CDR3 is TGTGCCAGCAGTGACAGCGGCCTAGCGGGGTGCCTGCCCTACAATGAGCAGTTCTTC. Residues: CASSDSGLAGCLPYNEQFF.

The CDR3 bases are TGTGCCAGCCAACGGGAGAATTCACCCCTCCACTTT. Translation: CASQRENSPLHF. This chain joins TRBV12-3 or TRBV12-4 and TRBJ1-6; D uncertain. The CDR3 is made up of 12 amino acids. V dropped 8 bases and J dropped 7 bases, with 9 bases sitting between them.

This chain links TRBV7-3 with TRBJ2-1; 14 bases line up with TRBD2. This CDR3 contains 13 residues. With V trimmed by 5 bases and J by 15 bases, 6 bases remained unmatched. CDR1 SGHTA and CDR2 FQGTGA come from the germline V gene. The CDR3 region has the DNA TGTGCCAGCAGCACGACTAGCGGGGGGGCCAGGTTCTTC. Protein sequence: CASSTTSGGARFF.

This clone was observed a few times. The chain has TRBV4-1 and TRBJ1-2; the D gene is possibly TRBD1 (5 bases). V was pared by 2 bases and J by 3 bases, with 16 bases between. CDR3 length: 16 amino acids. Germline V gene sequence: CDR1 MGHRA, CDR2 YSYEKL. This CDR3 is CASSQIIQAKDYGYTF. As DNA, the CDR3 is TGCGCCAGCAGCCAAATTATACAGGCTAAGGACTATGGCTACACCTTC.

This rearrangement joins TRBV10-3 to TRBJ1-3; 12 bases agree with TRBD1. V shed 3 bases and J 0 bases; nucleotides not matched to a gene: 9. The CDR3 extends over 19 amino acids. Germline-derived CDR1 and CDR2 are ENHRY and SYGVKD. CDR3 residues: CAISDPGTGGPFSGNTIYF. CDR3 nucleotide sequence: TGTGCCATCAGTGACCCGGGGACAGGGGGCCCCTTCTCTGGAAACACCATATATTTT.